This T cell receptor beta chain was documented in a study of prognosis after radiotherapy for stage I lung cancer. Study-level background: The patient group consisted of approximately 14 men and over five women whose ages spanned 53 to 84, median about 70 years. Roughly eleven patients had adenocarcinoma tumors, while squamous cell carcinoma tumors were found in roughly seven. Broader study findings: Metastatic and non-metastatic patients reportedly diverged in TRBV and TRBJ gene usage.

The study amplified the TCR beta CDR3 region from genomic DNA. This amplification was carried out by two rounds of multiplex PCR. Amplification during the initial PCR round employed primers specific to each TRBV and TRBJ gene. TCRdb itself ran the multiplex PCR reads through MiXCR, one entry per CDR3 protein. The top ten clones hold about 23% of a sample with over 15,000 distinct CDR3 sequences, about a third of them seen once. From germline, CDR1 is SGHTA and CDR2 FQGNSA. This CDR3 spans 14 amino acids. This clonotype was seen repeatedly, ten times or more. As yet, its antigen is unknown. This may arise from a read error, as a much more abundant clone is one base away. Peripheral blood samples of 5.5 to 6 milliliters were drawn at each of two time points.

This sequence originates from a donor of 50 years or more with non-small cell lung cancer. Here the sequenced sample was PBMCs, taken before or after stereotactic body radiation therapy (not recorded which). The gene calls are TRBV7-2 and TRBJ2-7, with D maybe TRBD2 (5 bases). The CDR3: CASSTPGTRYKQYF. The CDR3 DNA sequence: TGTGCCAGCAGCACGCCGGGAACCCGCTACAAGCAGTACTTC.